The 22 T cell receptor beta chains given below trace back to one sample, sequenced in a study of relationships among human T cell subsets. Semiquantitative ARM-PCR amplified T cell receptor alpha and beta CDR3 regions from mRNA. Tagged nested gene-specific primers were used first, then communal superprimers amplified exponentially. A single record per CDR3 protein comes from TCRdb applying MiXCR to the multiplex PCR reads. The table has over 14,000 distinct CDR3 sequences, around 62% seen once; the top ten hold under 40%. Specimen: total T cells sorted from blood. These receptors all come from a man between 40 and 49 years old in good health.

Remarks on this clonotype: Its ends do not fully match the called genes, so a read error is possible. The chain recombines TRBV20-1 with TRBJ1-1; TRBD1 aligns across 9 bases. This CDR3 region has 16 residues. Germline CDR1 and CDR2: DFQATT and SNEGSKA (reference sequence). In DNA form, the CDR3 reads TGCAGTGTCTCGGGGACAGGGTATTTGTTGAACACTGAAGCTCTCTTT. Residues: CSVSGTGYLLNTEALF.

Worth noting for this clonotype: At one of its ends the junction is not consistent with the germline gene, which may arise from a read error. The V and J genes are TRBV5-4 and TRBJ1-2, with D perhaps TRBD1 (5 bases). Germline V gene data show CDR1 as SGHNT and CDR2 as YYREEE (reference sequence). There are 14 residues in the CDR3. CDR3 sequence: CASSLGGSGYGYTF. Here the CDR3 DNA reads TGCGCCAGCAGCTTGGGGGGATCGGGGTATGGCTACACCTTC.

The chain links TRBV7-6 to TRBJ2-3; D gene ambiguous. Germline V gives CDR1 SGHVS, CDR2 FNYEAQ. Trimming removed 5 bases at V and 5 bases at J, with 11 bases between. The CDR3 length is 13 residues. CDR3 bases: TGTGCCAGCAGCCCCTTGTTAGGAGATACGCAGTATTTT. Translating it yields CASSPLLGDTQYF.

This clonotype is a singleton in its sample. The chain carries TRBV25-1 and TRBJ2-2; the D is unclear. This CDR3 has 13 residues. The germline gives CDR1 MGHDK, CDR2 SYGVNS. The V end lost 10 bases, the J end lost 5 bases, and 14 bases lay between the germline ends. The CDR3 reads CATTLGVTGELFF. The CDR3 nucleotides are TGTGCCACCACACTTGGCGTAACCGGGGAGCTGTTTTTT.

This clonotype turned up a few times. The CDR3: CASSITGSSTDTQYF. Here the CDR3 DNA reads TGTGCCAGCAGCATTACAGGGTCTAGCACAGATACGCAGTATTTT. The chain employs TRBV11-2 and TRBJ2-3, with D perhaps TRBD1 (6 bases). The germline gives CDR1 SGHAT, CDR2 FQNNGV. Deletions cut 5 bases from V and 0 bases from J, with 12 bases between. The CDR3 extends over 15 amino acids.

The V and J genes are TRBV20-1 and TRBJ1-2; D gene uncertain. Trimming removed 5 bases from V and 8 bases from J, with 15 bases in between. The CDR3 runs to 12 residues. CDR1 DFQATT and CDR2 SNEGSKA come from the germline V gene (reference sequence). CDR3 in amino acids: CSAHRASTGYTF. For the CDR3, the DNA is TGCAGTGCTCACCGGGCTTCGACGGGCTACACCTTC.

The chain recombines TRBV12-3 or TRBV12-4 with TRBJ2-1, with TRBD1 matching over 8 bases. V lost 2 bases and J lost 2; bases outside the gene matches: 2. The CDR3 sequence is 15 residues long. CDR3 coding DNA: TGTGCCAGCAGTTTAAAGGGACAGGCCTACAATGAGCAGTTCTTC. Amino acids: CASSLKGQAYNEQFF.

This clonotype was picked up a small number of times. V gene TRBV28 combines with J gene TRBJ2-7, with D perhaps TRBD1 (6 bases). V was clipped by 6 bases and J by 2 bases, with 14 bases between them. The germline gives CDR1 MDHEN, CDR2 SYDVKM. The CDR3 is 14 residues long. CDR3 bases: TGTGCCAGCAGCAGGGCAGGGGCGACCTACGAGCAGTACTTC. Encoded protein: CASSRAGATYEQYF.

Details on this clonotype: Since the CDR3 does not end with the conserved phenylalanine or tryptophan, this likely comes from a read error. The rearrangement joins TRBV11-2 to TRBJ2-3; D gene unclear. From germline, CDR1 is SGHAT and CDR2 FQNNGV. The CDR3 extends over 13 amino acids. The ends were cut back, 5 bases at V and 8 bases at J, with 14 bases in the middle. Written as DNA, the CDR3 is TGTGCCAGCAGCGACTCTAGTATCGGTACGCAGTATTCT. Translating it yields CASSDSSIGTQYS.

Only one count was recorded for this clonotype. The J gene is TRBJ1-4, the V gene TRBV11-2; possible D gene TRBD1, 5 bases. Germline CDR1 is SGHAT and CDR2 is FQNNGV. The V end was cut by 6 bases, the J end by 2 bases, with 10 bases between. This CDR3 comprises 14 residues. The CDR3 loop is CASSHPGTNEKLFF. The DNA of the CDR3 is TGTGCCAGCAGTCACCCAGGGACTAATGAAAAACTGTTTTTT.

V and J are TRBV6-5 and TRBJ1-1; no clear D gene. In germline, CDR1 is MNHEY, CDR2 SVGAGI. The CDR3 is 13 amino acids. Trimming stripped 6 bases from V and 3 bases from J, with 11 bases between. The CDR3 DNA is TGTGCCAGCAGCAAAGGGTATCACACTGAAGCTTTCTTT. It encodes CASSKGYHTEAFF.

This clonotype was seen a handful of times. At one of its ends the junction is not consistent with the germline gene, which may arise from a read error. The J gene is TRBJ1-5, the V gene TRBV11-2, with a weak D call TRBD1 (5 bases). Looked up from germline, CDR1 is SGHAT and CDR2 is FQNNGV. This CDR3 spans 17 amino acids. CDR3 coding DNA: TGTGCCAGCAGCCCTAGGATCCGGGGGTTAGGCAATCAGCCCCAGCACTTT. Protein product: CASSPRIRGLGNQPQHF.

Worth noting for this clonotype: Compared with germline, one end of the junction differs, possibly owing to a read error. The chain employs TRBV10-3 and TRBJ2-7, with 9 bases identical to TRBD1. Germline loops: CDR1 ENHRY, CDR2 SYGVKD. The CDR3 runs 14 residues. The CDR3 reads CAITMGQGGYERYF. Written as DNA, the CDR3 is TGTGCCATCACTATGGGACAGGGTGGGTACGAGCGGTACTTC.

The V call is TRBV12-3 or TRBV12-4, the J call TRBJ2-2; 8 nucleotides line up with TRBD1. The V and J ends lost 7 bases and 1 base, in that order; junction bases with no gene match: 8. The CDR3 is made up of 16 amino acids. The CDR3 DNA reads TGTGCCAGCACCCGAGATACAGGGGGGAACACCGGGGAGCTGTTTTTT. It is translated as CASTRDTGGNTGELFF.

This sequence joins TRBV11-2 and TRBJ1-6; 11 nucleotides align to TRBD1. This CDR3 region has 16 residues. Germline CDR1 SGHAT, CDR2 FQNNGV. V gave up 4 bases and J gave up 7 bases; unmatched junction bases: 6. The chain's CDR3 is CASSSQDRGQNSPLHF. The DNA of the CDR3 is TGTGCCAGCAGCTCGCAGGACAGGGGGCAGAATTCACCCCTCCACTTT.

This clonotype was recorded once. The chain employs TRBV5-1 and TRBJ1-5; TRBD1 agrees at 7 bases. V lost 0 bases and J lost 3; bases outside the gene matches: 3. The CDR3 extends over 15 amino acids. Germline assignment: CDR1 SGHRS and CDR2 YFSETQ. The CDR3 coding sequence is TGCGCCAGCAGCTTGGGGGACAGCCCCAATCAGCCCCAGCATTTT. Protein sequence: CASSLGDSPNQPQHF.

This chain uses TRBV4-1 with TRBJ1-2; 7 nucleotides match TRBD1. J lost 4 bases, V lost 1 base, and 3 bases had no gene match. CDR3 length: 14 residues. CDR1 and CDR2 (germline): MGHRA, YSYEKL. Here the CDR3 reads CASSQGRGGYGYTF. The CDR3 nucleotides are TGCGCCAGCAGCCAAGGCAGGGGGGGCTATGGCTACACCTTC.

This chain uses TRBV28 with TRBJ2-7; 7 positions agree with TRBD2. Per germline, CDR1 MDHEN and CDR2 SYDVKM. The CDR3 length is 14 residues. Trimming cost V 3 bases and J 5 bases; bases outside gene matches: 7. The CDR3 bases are TGTGCCAGCAGTTTGGGGGGGACCACCGACGAGCAGTACTTC. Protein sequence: CASSLGGTTDEQYF.

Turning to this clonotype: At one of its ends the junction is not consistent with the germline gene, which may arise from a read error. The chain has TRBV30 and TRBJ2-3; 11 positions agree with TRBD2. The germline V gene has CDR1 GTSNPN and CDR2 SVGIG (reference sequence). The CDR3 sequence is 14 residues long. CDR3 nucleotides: TGTGCCTGGGAACTAGCGGGAGATTCGGATACGCGGTATTTT. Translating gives CAWELAGDSDTRYF.

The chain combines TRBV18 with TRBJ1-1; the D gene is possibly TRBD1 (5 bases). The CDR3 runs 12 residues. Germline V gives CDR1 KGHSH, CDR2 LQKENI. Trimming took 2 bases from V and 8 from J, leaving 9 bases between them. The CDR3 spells CASSPGGPEAFF. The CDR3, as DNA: TGTGCCAGCTCACCAGGGGGACCGGAAGCTTTCTTT.

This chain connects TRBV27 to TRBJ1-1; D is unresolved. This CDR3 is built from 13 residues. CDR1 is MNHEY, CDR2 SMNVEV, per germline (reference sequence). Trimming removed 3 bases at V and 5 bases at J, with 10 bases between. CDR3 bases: TGTGCCAGCAGTTTCGGTGGGCTAACTGAAGCTTTCTTT. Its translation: CASSFGGLTEAFF.

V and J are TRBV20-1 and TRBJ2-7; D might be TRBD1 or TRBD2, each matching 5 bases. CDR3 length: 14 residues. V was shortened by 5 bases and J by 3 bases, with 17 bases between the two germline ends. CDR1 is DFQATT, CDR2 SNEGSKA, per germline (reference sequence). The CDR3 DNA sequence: TGCAGTGCTCCCGGGGCGGCCTCCCGCTACGAGCAGTACTTC. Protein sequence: CSAPGAASRYEQYF.